One TCR beta chain is described in this entry. These data are taken from a study of T cell changes during pregnancy in multiple sclerosis. The length of the CDR3 is 15 residues. Germline V CDR1 and CDR2: LNHDA, SQIVND (reference sequence). The V and J ends lost 2 bases and 4 bases respectively, with 14 bases between them. Only in-frame clones appear in the TCRdb table, and some are missing; sequencing was by immunoSEQ multiplex PCR. The sample records 50,000 or so clones, around 92% being singletons. The genes are TRBV19 and TRBJ2-5; possibly TRBD2 for D (6 bases). The sample consisted of CD4+ T cells from peripheral blood mononuclear cells, taken after pregnancy. This receptor was taken from a female donor with multiple sclerosis, enrolled in a pregnancy study. CDR3 sequence (DNA): TGTGCCAGTAGTATACAGGAGGGTTTTGGAGAGACCCAGTACTTC. Its translation: CASSIQEGFGETQYF.